What follows are 17 T cell receptor beta chains derived from one specimen sequenced in a study of T cell responses to AZD1222 COVID-19 vaccine. Assay used: immunoSEQ multiplex PCR; TCRdb lists only in-frame clones, some missing. Of 110,000 or so clones listed, approximately 89% are singletons. Sequenced material: peripheral blood, taken 28 days after the second AZD1222 dose. These receptors were collected from an adult who received the AZD1222 COVID-19 vaccine.

Written as DNA, the CDR3 is TGTGCCACCAGCCAGGGTCTTGGGAATGAGCAGTTCTTC. Residues: CATSQGLGNEQFF. The rearrangement links TRBV24-1 to TRBJ2-1; perhaps TRBD1 as D (5 bases). V lost 7 bases and J lost 7, with 13 bases in between. CDR1 KGHDR and CDR2 SFDVKD come from the germline V gene. This CDR3 has 13 residues.

The chain is built from TRBV4-3 and TRBJ1-2; TRBD1 matches at 7 bases. V was pared by 0 bases and J by 8 bases, with 21 bases of the junction left unmatched. The germline V gene has CDR1 LGHNA and CDR2 YSLEER. The CDR3 sequence is 19 residues long. CDR3 sequence (DNA): TGCGCCAGCAGCCAAGAATCTTGGGACAGCAACTTTATACTTGGAGGCTACACCTTC. It is translated as CASSQESWDSNFILGGYTF.

The rearrangement joins TRBV7-3 to TRBJ1-1; D ambiguous. Trimming stripped 5 bases from V and 0 bases from J, with 16 bases between. Germline loops: CDR1 SGHTA, CDR2 FQGTGA. The CDR3 spans 16 residues. CDR3 protein: CASSLEPWTVNTEAFF. Written as DNA, the CDR3 is TGTGCCAGCAGCCTCGAACCGTGGACCGTGAACACTGAAGCTTTCTTT.

V is TRBV5-1 and J is TRBJ1-4; TRBD1 is a possible D gene (5 bases). V lost 0 bases, J lost 8 bases, and 14 bases lay in between. CDR3 size: 15 residues. Germline values: CDR1 SGHRS, CDR2 YFSETQ. In DNA form, the CDR3 reads TGCGCCAGCAGCTTGGCTAGGGACGGCAGGGAAAAACTGTTTTTT. It is translated as CASSLARDGREKLFF.

This clone was picked up a small number of times. The genes are TRBV11-2 and TRBJ2-2; D call uncertain. V lost 5 bases to trimming and J lost 4 bases, with 11 bases between them. The CDR3 extends over 14 amino acids. Per germline, CDR1 SGHAT and CDR2 FQNNGV. DNA for the CDR3: TGTGCCAGCAGCGAGAGCCTAGTCACCGGGGAGCTGTTTTTT. Its protein product is CASSESLVTGELFF.

Only one count was recorded for this clone. The chain has TRBV29-1 and TRBJ1-5; D uncertain. The germline V gene has CDR1 SQVTM and CDR2 ANQGSEA. CDR3 length equals 13 residues. The V end was cut by 5 bases, the J end by 5 bases, with 13 bases between. The CDR3 protein is CSVIPGPDQPQHF. The CDR3 DNA reads TGCAGCGTTATACCTGGGCCCGATCAGCCCCAGCATTTT. The variable domain in full, completed from reference TRBV29-1 and TRBJ1-5, reads SAVISQKPSRDICQRGTSLTIQCQVDSQVTMMFWYRQQPGQSLTLIATANQGSEATYESGFVIDKFPISRPNLTFSTLTVSNMSPEDSSIYLCSVIPGPDQPQHFGDGTRLSIL.

The chain couples TRBV18 to TRBJ2-7; the D is unclear. Per the germline V gene, CDR1 is KGHSH and CDR2 is LQKENI. The CDR3 runs to 13 residues. V was cut by 3 bases and J by 2 bases, with 8 bases left in between. The CDR3 loop is CASSPKGTYEQYF. DNA of the CDR3: TGTGCCAGCTCACCGAAGGGAACCTACGAGCAGTACTTC.

The chain joins TRBV28 to TRBJ2-1; 11 bases align to TRBD2. CDR1 and CDR2 from the germline V gene are MDHEN and SYDVKM. The V segment lost 5 bases and the J segment 3 bases; nucleotides outside the gene matches: 6. CDR3 size: 16 residues. CDR3 nucleotide sequence: TGTGCCAGCAGTCCAACAGGACTAGCGGGCTACAATGAGCAGTTCTTC. Translation: CASSPTGLAGYNEQFF.

The table lists this clone with a few counts. The J gene is TRBJ1-3, the V gene TRBV7-9, with D possibly being TRBD1 (6 bases). From germline, CDR1 is SEHNR and CDR2 FQNEAQ (reference sequence). CDR3 length equals 15 residues. Trimming removed 1 base at V and 6 bases at J, with 13 bases between. The CDR3 DNA is TGTGCCAGCAGCTTAGTGGCAGGGGTCGTAAACACCATATATTTT. Its protein product is CASSLVAGVVNTIYF. The full variable domain, in which reference TRBV7-9 and TRBJ1-3 provide the parts outside the CDR3, is DTGVSQNPRHKITKRGQNVTFRCDPISEHNRLYWYRQTLGQGPEFLTYFQNEAQLEKSRLLSDRFSAERPKGSFSTLEIQRTEQGDSAMYLCASSLVAGVVNTIYFGEGSWLTVV.

This chain joins TRBV4-3 and TRBJ1-6; tentatively, D is TRBD1 (5 bases). Trimming pared 2 bases from V and 10 bases from J, leaving 12 bases between. The CDR3 runs to 14 residues. Germline CDR1 and CDR2: LGHNA and YSLEER. The CDR3 loop reads CASSQIGGESPLHF. The CDR3 nucleotides read TGCGCCAGCAGCCAAATCGGGGGAGAGTCACCCCTCCACTTT.

This chain uses TRBV15 with TRBJ2-6; D gene uncertain. V was trimmed by 0 bases and J by 0 bases, leaving 9 bases between them. Per the germline V gene, CDR1 is LNHNV and CDR2 is YYDKDF (reference sequence). The length of the CDR3 is 17 residues. The CDR3 spells CATSREPRLSGANVLTF. The CDR3 bases are TGTGCCACCAGCAGAGAACCAAGACTCTCTGGGGCCAACGTCCTGACTTTC.

The rearrangement links TRBV4-3 to TRBJ2-1; 10 bases map to TRBD2. With V trimmed by 4 bases and J by 8 bases, 14 bases remained unmatched. CDR1 and CDR2 (germline): LGHNA, YSLEER. The CDR3 runs to 17 residues. As DNA, the CDR3 is TGCGCCAGCAGCCGGAGCGGGAGGGGAGTCGGACAAGATGAGCAGTTCTTC. This gives the protein CASSRSGRGVGQDEQFF.

This clone came up a few times. This chain uses TRBV19 with TRBJ1-5; D unclear. The CDR3 has 17 residues. Between the trimmed V and J ends, which lost 3 bases and 3 bases, there was a span of 18 bases. Germline assignment: CDR1 LNHDA and CDR2 SQIVND (reference sequence). The CDR3 nucleotides are TGTGCCAGTAGTATCTATGCGAACCAGAACCCCAATCAGCCCCAGCATTTT. Protein product: CASSIYANQNPNQPQHF.

This clone was detected only a few times. V and J are TRBV2 and TRBJ1-4; D remains unclear. This CDR3 spans 14 amino acids. Germline CDR1 is SNHLY and CDR2 is FYNNEI. V was shortened by 4 bases and J by 5 bases, with 11 bases between the two germline ends. The CDR3, as DNA: TGTGCCAGCAGTGTTTTGTCTTCGAATGAAAAACTGTTTTTT. Its protein is CASSVLSSNEKLFF.

J is TRBJ1-6 and V is TRBV7-9, with D perhaps matching TRBD1 (5 bases). The CDR3 sequence is 14 residues long. The germline V gene has CDR1 SEHNR and CDR2 FQNEAQ (reference sequence). Trimming pared 2 bases from V and 8 bases from J, leaving 10 bases between. CDR3 region: CASSLSWGDSPLHF. CDR3 coding DNA: TGTGCCAGCAGCTTATCATGGGGGGATTCACCCCTCCACTTT.

The rearrangement links TRBV23-1 to TRBJ1-2; D gene ambiguous. TRBV23-1 qualifies as an ORF whose function is uncertain. The length of the CDR3 is 12 residues. Trimming removed 11 bases at V and 2 bases at J, with 12 bases between. CDR3 in amino acids: CAPGGPNYGYTF. The CDR3 nucleotides read TGCGCCCCTGGAGGCCCCAACTATGGCTACACCTTC.

The chain uses TRBV2 and TRBJ1-1; D uncertain. The CDR3 runs 15 residues. V was pared by 6 bases and J by 1 base, with 15 bases between. The germline V gene encodes CDR1 SNHLY and CDR2 FYNNEI. The CDR3 is CASSRSAVGNTEAFF. The CDR3 DNA sequence: TGTGCCAGCAGCCGGAGTGCGGTGGGGAACACTGAAGCTTTCTTT.